This TCR beta chain was sequenced in a study of shared clonotypes between healthy human individuals. The table lists this clone with a few counts. The protocol was immunoSEQ multiplex PCR, while the TCRdb copy is restricted to in-frame clones and leaves out a portion. The sample shows around 690,000 clones, about 90% of them seen only once. This CDR3 region has 15 residues. Germline assignment: CDR1 SNHLY and CDR2 FYNNEI. The V gene lost 4 bases and the J gene lost 6 bases, with 18 bases spanning the gap. The sequence was collected from a man between 18 and 35 years old in good health. Some clones in this sample may be carry-over from other donors' samples. The V gene is TRBV2, the J gene TRBJ1-2; no clear D gene. Sequenced: memory CD8+ T cells from PBMCs. Subset: CD45RO+ cells pooled with CCR7-negative TemRA cells. The CDR3 here is CASSGKVIREDGYTF. In nucleotides, the CDR3 is TGTGCCAGCAGTGGGAAAGTCATCAGAGAGGATGGCTACACCTTC.